The 29 T cell receptor beta chains reported below all come from one sample, sequenced in a study of cytomegalovirus exposure and HLA in healthy donors. With 60 Vbeta and 13 Jbeta primers, the PCR was carried out. The repertoire was sequenced with immunoSEQ multiplex PCR; TCRdb's copy has only in-frame clones and lacks some. The table has approximately 160,000 clones, roughly 78% seen once. The sequencing sample was made of PBMCs. Receptors originate from a woman aged 50 to 60 in good health and CMV-seropositive.

J is TRBJ1-1 and V is TRBV6-5, with D perhaps matching TRBD1 (6 bases). Germline V lookup: CDR1 MNHEY, CDR2 SVGAGI. Between the trimmed V and J ends, which lost 0 bases and 9 bases, there was a span of 14 bases. The CDR3 runs 14 residues. This chain's CDR3 is CASSYSGGGEQAFF. For the CDR3, the DNA is TGTGCCAGCAGTTACTCAGGGGGAGGGGAACAAGCTTTCTTT.

The chain combines TRBV7-3 with TRBJ2-7; D uncertain. V was shortened by 5 bases and J by 6 bases, with 11 bases between the two germline ends. CDR3 size: 12 residues. The germline CDR1 and CDR2 sequences are SGHTA and FQGTGA. The CDR3 coding sequence is TGTGCCAGCAGCCCCCGGTCGGGCGAGCAGTACTTC. This translates into CASSPRSGEQYF.

This chain uses TRBV27 with TRBJ1-3; 9 bases agree with TRBD1. V shed 7 bases, J shed 0 bases, and the junction held 19 bases outside the gene matches. Per germline, CDR1 MNHEY and CDR2 SMNVEV (reference sequence). The CDR3 loop spans 20 amino acids. CDR3 nucleotide sequence: TGTGCCAGCAACGCCGGGGAGGACAGGGGCCGAGTCAGCTCTGGAAACACCATATATTTT. Protein sequence: CASNAGEDRGRVSSGNTIYF.

This chain joins TRBV18 and TRBJ1-5; 9 bases are a match to TRBD1. The V gene's germline CDR1 is KGHSH and CDR2 LQKENI. Trimming at V came to 3 bases and at J to 10 bases, leaving 1 base not matched to a gene. CDR3 length equals 12 residues. The CDR3 here is CASSPGQGPQHF. CDR3 nucleotide sequence: TGTGCCAGCTCACCGGGACAGGGTCCCCAGCATTTT.

The chain joins TRBV10-3 to TRBJ2-7, with 7 positions matching TRBD1. This CDR3 spans 14 amino acids. V lost 1 base and J lost 3; bases outside the gene matches: 3. CDR1 is ENHRY and CDR2 is SYGVKD in the germline V gene. The DNA for the CDR3 is TGTGCCATCAGTGAGTATGACAGGGACTACGAGCAGTACTTC. This translates into CAISEYDRDYEQYF.

The chain joins TRBV27 to TRBJ2-7; D remains unclear. This CDR3 contains 13 residues. CDR1 and CDR2 (germline): MNHEY, SMNVEV (reference sequence). Between the trimmed V and J ends, which lost 6 bases and 2 bases, there was a span of 11 bases. The CDR3 DNA reads as TGTGCCAGCAGCCCTAGTAGAGCCTACGAGCAGTACTTC. It encodes CASSPSRAYEQYF.

This clone was seen a single time. The chain has TRBV4-2 and TRBJ1-4, with no clear D. V was clipped by 0 bases and J by 5 bases, with 13 bases between them. The CDR3 totals 16 residues. Germline V gene data show CDR1 as LGHNA and CDR2 as YNFKEQ. DNA of the CDR3: TGTGCCAGCAGCCAAGATCGACACAGACTAAATGAAAAACTGTTTTTT. It translates to CASSQDRHRLNEKLFF.

This chain connects TRBV6-1 to TRBJ1-5; no definite D call. The CDR3 spans 15 residues. V shed 7 bases and J shed 3 bases, with 16 bases lying between them. Germline loops: CDR1 MNHNS, CDR2 SASEGT. The CDR3 DNA is TGTGCCAGCACCGGGGTACTGGAGGTCAATCAGCCCCAGCATTTT. Amino acid sequence: CASTGVLEVNQPQHF.

This clone is a singleton in its sample. V usage is TRBV19 and J usage is TRBJ1-1; no firm D call. This CDR3 spans 12 amino acids. Germline CDR1 LNHDA, CDR2 SQIVND (reference sequence). The V end was cut by 6 bases, the J end by 8 bases, with 13 bases between. The CDR3 DNA reads TGTGCCAGTAGCGTCGGACTGGGGGAAGCTTTCTTT. This gives the protein CASSVGLGEAFF.

Only a few counts were recorded for this clone. The rearrangement links TRBV7-9 to TRBJ2-3; no clear D. Trimming pared 5 bases from V and 5 bases from J, leaving 8 bases between. Per the germline V gene, CDR1 is SEHNR and CDR2 is FQNEAQ (reference sequence). The CDR3 runs to 12 residues. As DNA, the CDR3 is TGTGCCAGCAGCCCGCTAGGAGATACGCAGTATTTT. This codes for CASSPLGDTQYF.

The chain combines TRBV5-1 with TRBJ2-5; 8 bases are a match to TRBD1. CDR1 is SGHRS and CDR2 is YFSETQ in the germline V gene. This CDR3 comprises 14 residues. The J segment lost 4 bases and the V segment lost 1 base, leaving 3 bases of the junction unmatched. CDR3 amino acids: CASSLQGARETQYF. Written as DNA, the CDR3 is TGCGCCAGCAGCTTGCAGGGGGCGCGAGAGACCCAGTACTTC.

V is TRBV12-2 and J is TRBJ2-2; the table's D call of TRBD2 was not tested on the DNA. TRBV12-2 is deemed a pseudogene. The CDR3 sequence is 16 residues long. The CDR3 spells CASRPRLAGNTGELFF. CDR3 DNA sequence: TGTGCAAGTCGCCCTAGACTAGCGGGTAACACCGGGGAGCTGTTTTTT.

The rearrangement links TRBV7-8 to TRBJ2-7; 8 bases fit TRBD1. CDR1 is SGHVS, CDR2 FQNEAQ, per germline. This CDR3 is built from 13 residues. V was pared by 5 bases and J by 6 bases, with 6 bases of the junction left unmatched. Written as DNA, the CDR3 is TGTGCCAGCAGCATAGACAGGGGCGGCGAGCAGTACTTC. As protein: CASSIDRGGEQYF.

This clone has a handful of counts. J is TRBJ2-5 and V is TRBV5-1, with 9 bases identical to TRBD1. The J segment lost 2 bases and the V segment lost 3 bases, leaving 11 bases of the junction unmatched. Per germline, CDR1 SGHRS and CDR2 YFSETQ. The CDR3 consists of 17 residues. The chain's CDR3 is CASSWGNRGRTQETQYF. CDR3 nucleotide sequence: TGCGCCAGCAGCTGGGGAAACAGGGGGCGGACTCAAGAGACCCAGTACTTC.

The chain links TRBV5-8 to TRBJ1-2; D is unclear. V shed 0 bases and J shed 8 bases, with 14 bases lying between them. CDR3 length equals 14 residues. In germline, CDR1 is SGHTS, CDR2 YDEGEE. The CDR3 DNA follows: TGTGCCAGCAGCTTGGAGTCCGGTGTCTACGGCTACACCTTC. Protein product: CASSLESGVYGYTF. The full variable domain, its missing parts supplied by reference TRBV5-8 and TRBJ1-2, is EAGVTQSPTHLIKTRGQQATLRCSPISGHTSVYWYQQALGLGLQFLLWYDEGEERNRGNFPPRFSGRQFPNYSSELNVNALELEDSALYLCASSLESGVYGYTFGSGTRLTVV.

The chain couples TRBV11-1 to TRBJ2-7; D is ambiguous. Germline CDR1 is SGHAT and CDR2 is FQDESV (reference sequence). The CDR3 length is 11 residues. V was pared by 5 bases and J by 1 base, with 3 bases between. The DNA of the CDR3 is TGTGCCAGCAGCCCTTCCTACGAGCAGTACTTC. Encoded protein: CASSPSYEQYF. Full variable domain (missing parts from reference TRBV11-1 and TRBJ2-7): EAEVAQSPRYKITEKSQAVAFWCDPISGHATLYWYRQILGQGPELLVQFQDESVVDDSQLPKDRFSAERLKGVDSTLKIQPAELGDSAMYLCASSPSYEQYFGPGTRLTVT.

The chain uses TRBV5-4 and TRBJ2-3; 8 bases match TRBD2. Germline CDR1 and CDR2: SGHNT and YYREEE (reference sequence). The CDR3 length is 14 residues. The junction had 7 bases not matched to a gene; V was cut back by 4 bases and J by 6 bases. In nucleotides, the CDR3 is TGTGCCAGCAGCCGGGGAGCGGGGGACGATACGCAGTATTTT. As protein: CASSRGAGDDTQYF.

This sequence joins TRBV7-2 and TRBJ1-5, with D hard to call. V gave up 5 bases and J gave up 3 bases, with 8 bases separating them. Germline loops: CDR1 SGHTA, CDR2 FQGNSA. This CDR3 has 13 amino acids. The CDR3 reads CASSLKINQPQHF. CDR3 bases: TGTGCCAGCAGCCTTAAAATCAATCAGCCCCAGCATTTT.

The V and J genes are TRBV4-1 and TRBJ2-7; TRBD1 agrees at 8 bases. Germline CDR1 reads MGHRA; CDR2 reads YSYEKL. The CDR3 runs to 14 residues. V lost 5 bases and J lost 5; bases outside the gene matches: 8. CDR3 amino acids: CASSTTGVRDEQYF. The CDR3 coding sequence is TGCGCCAGCAGCACGACAGGGGTAAGGGACGAGCAGTACTTC.

CDR3 bases: TGTGCCAGCAGTGACGACGGGGGTAGCAATCAGCCCCAGCATTTT. It translates to CASSDDGGSNQPQHF. The J gene is TRBJ1-5, the V gene TRBV6-4; D is possibly TRBD1 (5 bases). Per germline, CDR1 MRHNA and CDR2 SNTAGT. The CDR3 has 15 residues. With 2 bases removed from V and 0 bases from J, the gap between germline ends came to 8 bases.

The chain couples TRBV12-5 to TRBJ1-5; 7 bases fit TRBD1. The CDR3 runs to 17 residues. The V gene's germline CDR1 is LGHNT and CDR2 FRNRAP. With 2 bases clipped from V and 4 bases from J, the junction kept 11 bases outside the gene matches. The CDR3 is CASGLTRGGGSNQPQHF. The CDR3 nucleotides read TGTGCTAGTGGTTTGACACGAGGGGGCGGTTCAAATCAGCCCCAGCATTTT.

The V gene is TRBV10-1, the J gene TRBJ1-1; D unresolved. The CDR3 contains 15 residues. Germline V gene lookup returns CDR1 WNHNN and CDR2 SYGVQD (reference sequence). V lost 0 bases, J lost 8 bases, and 16 bases lay in between. CDR3 protein: CASSESPLGEYEAFF. The CDR3 coding sequence is TGCGCCAGCAGTGAGTCGCCATTAGGAGAGTACGAAGCTTTCTTT.

This clone was seen a handful of times. V usage is TRBV5-1 and J usage is TRBJ2-5, with a tentative D call TRBD2 (5 bases). The J call is uncertain, as TRBJ2-7 better fits the DNA end. The CDR3 has 16 amino acids. Per germline, CDR1 SGHRS and CDR2 YFSETQ. The CDR3 sequence: CASSLKDGMPSYEQYF. CDR3 DNA: TGCGCCAGCAGCCTAAAGGACGGGATGCCCTCCTACGAGCAGTACTTC.

This chain links TRBV7-6 with TRBJ2-7; 7 nucleotides line up with TRBD1. This CDR3 has 14 amino acids. Germline values: CDR1 SGHVS, CDR2 FNYEAQ. The junction had 7 bases not matched to a gene; V was cut back by 4 bases and J by 4 bases. DNA for the CDR3: TGTGCCAGCAGCTCGGGACAGAACGCTTACGAGCAGTACTTC. It encodes CASSSGQNAYEQYF.

The genes are TRBV18 and TRBJ1-2, with D unresolved. Per the germline V gene, CDR1 is KGHSH and CDR2 is LQKENI. The CDR3 length is 15 residues. With 3 bases removed from V and 5 bases from J, the gap between germline ends came to 16 bases. CDR3 amino acids: CASSPGGFILYGYTF. In DNA form, the CDR3 reads TGTGCCAGCTCACCGGGAGGGTTTATCCTATATGGCTACACCTTC.

V usage is TRBV27 and J usage is TRBJ2-1; 9 nucleotides match TRBD1. The CDR3 loop spans 14 amino acids. V shed 5 bases, J shed 8 bases, and the junction held 7 bases outside the gene matches. Germline V gives CDR1 MNHEY, CDR2 SMNVEV (reference sequence). Here the CDR3 DNA reads TGTGCCAGCAGTCTGGGACAGGGAAGGGATGAGCAGTTCTTC. Residues: CASSLGQGRDEQFF.

V usage is TRBV6-5 and J usage is TRBJ1-5, with D possibly matching TRBD1 (6 bases). V lost 3 bases and J lost 3, with 12 bases in between. Germline CDR1 MNHEY, CDR2 SVGAGI. The CDR3 covers 15 residues. CDR3 in amino acids: CASSYRQALNQPQHF. As DNA, the CDR3 is TGTGCCAGCAGTTATAGACAGGCCCTCAATCAGCCCCAGCATTTT.

This rearrangement joins TRBV25-1 to TRBJ1-4; 7 positions match TRBD1. The CDR3 spans 17 residues. J was trimmed by 4 bases and V by 2 bases; bases with no gene match: 10. Germline V CDR1 and CDR2: MGHDK, SYGVNS. DNA of the CDR3: TGTGCCAGCAGTGAAGGGATGATGGGACAGCTTAATGAAAAACTGTTTTTT. Protein product: CASSEGMMGQLNEKLFF.

The chain employs TRBV6-1 and TRBJ2-7; 12 nucleotides align to TRBD2. The J segment lost 3 bases and the V segment lost 6 bases, leaving 3 bases of the junction unmatched. Germline CDR1 is MNHNS and CDR2 is SASEGT. CDR3 length: 14 residues. The CDR3 DNA follows: TGTGCCAGCAGCGCGACTAGCGGGAGCTACGAGCAGTACTTC. It specifies CASSATSGSYEQYF.